Below, 31 T cell receptor beta chains from the same sample are listed, as sequenced in a study of blood T cells in healthy people across ages. Primed by a sample-barcoded 5' primer and a J-beta primer mix, a second PCR proceeded for 7 to 11 cycles. TCRdb used MiXCR to reprocess the 5' RACE reads, holding one entry per CDR3 protein. The sample gives hundreds of thousands of distinct CDR3 sequences, about 50% of which show up once; 13% is in the top ten. The specimen sequenced was blood. The source is a woman at least 80 years old in good health.

The V gene is TRBV7-9, the J gene TRBJ1-3, with 8 bases identical to TRBD1. This CDR3 is built from 17 residues. The trim removed 6 bases at V and 0 bases at J, leaving 10 bases unmatched. Germline V CDR1 and CDR2: SEHNR, FQNEAQ (reference sequence). Here the CDR3 reads CASSYRTGGFSGNTIYF. The CDR3 coding sequence is TGTGCCAGCAGTTATCGAACAGGGGGATTCTCTGGAAACACCATATATTTT.

This clonotype has more than one count but fewer than ten. V and J are TRBV6-1 and TRBJ2-7, with D maybe TRBD1 (6 bases). V lost 5 bases, J lost 0 bases, and 14 bases lay in between. The CDR3 runs 15 residues. Germline CDR1 is MNHNS and CDR2 is SASEGT. This CDR3 is CASSFEGESSYEQYF. CDR3 DNA sequence: TGTGCCAGCAGTTTCGAGGGGGAGAGCTCCTACGAGCAGTACTTC.

The genes are TRBV5-1 and TRBJ2-2, with D possibly called TRBD1 or TRBD2 (5 bases each). Germline loops: CDR1 SGHRS, CDR2 YFSETQ. CDR3 length: 16 amino acids. The V and J ends lost 1 base and 4 bases respectively, with 14 bases between them. The CDR3 DNA follows: TGCGCCAGCAGCTTGACCGGGACGGAAGTCACCGGGGAGCTGTTTTTT. This gives the protein CASSLTGTEVTGELFF.

This clonotype was counted a few times. The chain employs TRBV9 and TRBJ2-2; D ambiguous. The CDR3 has 14 residues. Germline CDR1 is SGDLS and CDR2 is YYNGEE. Trimming pared 0 bases from V and 7 bases from J, leaving 10 bases between. The CDR3 here is CASSVEIGIGELFF. In DNA, the CDR3 is TGTGCCAGCAGCGTAGAGATAGGGATCGGGGAGCTGTTTTTT.

This sequence joins TRBV6-1 and TRBJ1-5; D is unresolved. Germline V lookup: CDR1 MNHNS, CDR2 SASEGT. The CDR3 is made up of 12 amino acids. Trimming cost V 10 bases and J 3 bases, with 10 bases left between them. The CDR3 sequence is CATRLYNQPQHF. CDR3 sequence (DNA): TGTGCCACCAGACTGTACAATCAGCCCCAGCATTTT.

Note on this clonotype: A junction boundary mismatches the germline segment, possibly from a read error. V gene TRBV4-1 combines with J gene TRBJ1-4; 9 nucleotides line up with TRBD1. This CDR3 is built from 16 residues. From germline, CDR1 is MGHRA and CDR2 YSYEKL. The CDR3 region is CASSQGTGEANAKLFF. CDR3 nucleotides: TGCGCCAGCAGCCAAGGGACAGGGGAAGCTAATGCAAAACTGTTTTTT.

This chain connects TRBV12-3 or TRBV12-4 to TRBJ1-1, with D possibly matching TRBD1 (6 bases). The CDR3 covers 14 residues. The V end lost 3 bases, the J end lost 4 bases, and 12 bases lay between the germline ends. CDR3 in DNA: TGTGCCAGCAGTTTGGGTCAGGGGAGCACTGAAGCTTTCTTT. This gives the protein CASSLGQGSTEAFF.

V usage is TRBV20-1 and J usage is TRBJ2-4; TRBD1 agrees at 8 bases. The germline V gene has CDR1 DFQATT and CDR2 SNEGSKA (reference sequence). V shed 0 bases, J shed 2 bases, and the junction held 3 bases outside the gene matches. The CDR3 runs to 15 residues. The CDR3 sequence: CSAREGTGTKNIQYF. CDR3 DNA: TGCAGTGCTAGAGAAGGGACAGGTACCAAAAACATTCAGTACTTC.

The chain employs TRBV20-1 and TRBJ1-3; 9 nucleotides align to TRBD1. Germline CDR1 and CDR2: DFQATT and SNEGSKA (reference sequence). This CDR3 has 12 residues. The ends lost 6 bases at V and 6 bases at J; junction bases unmatched: 3. The CDR3 sequence: CSAGTGLNTIYF. Written as DNA, the CDR3 is TGCAGTGCGGGGACAGGGCTAAACACCATATATTTT.

The chain employs TRBV30 and TRBJ2-5, with D hard to call. The J call may be in error: the DNA end matches TRBJ2-7 better. This CDR3 has 11 residues. Per the germline V gene, CDR1 is GTSNPN and CDR2 is SVGIG (reference sequence). CDR3 sequence: CAWSLPYEQYF. In nucleotides, the CDR3 is TGTGCCTGGAGTCTGCCCTACGAGCAGTACTTC.

This chain uses TRBV20-1 with TRBJ2-3; weak D call: TRBD1 (6 bases). V lost 4 bases and J 0 bases, leaving 14 bases between the germline ends. The CDR3 sequence is 15 residues long. The germline gives CDR1 DFQATT, CDR2 SNEGSKA (reference sequence). Here the CDR3 DNA reads TGCAGTGCTATCCCGACAGGTTTTAGCACAGATACGCAGTATTTT. As protein: CSAIPTGFSTDTQYF.

With respect to this clonotype: The germline gene is not matched at one end of the junction; a read error may be the cause. The chain couples TRBV6-5 to TRBJ2-7; 11 positions match TRBD2. Germline values: CDR1 MNHEY, CDR2 SVGAGI. The CDR3 runs 20 residues. The CDR3 protein is CASSHSKPTSGASRQEAQYF. The CDR3 DNA sequence: TGTGCCAGCAGTCACTCGAAACCGACTAGCGGGGCTTCGAGACAAGAGGCCCAGTACTTC.

The chain joins TRBV25-1 to TRBJ2-2; D is perhaps TRBD2 (5 bases). CDR3 size: 16 residues. V lost 1 base and J lost 4, with 13 bases in between. Looked up from germline, CDR1 is MGHDK and CDR2 is SYGVNS. The CDR3 sequence: CASSESPTRGTGELFF. In nucleotides, the CDR3 is TGTGCCAGCAGTGAATCCCCTACACGGGGCACCGGGGAGCTGTTTTTT.

This clonotype was recorded a few times. The DNA of the CDR3 is TGTGCCAGCAGCCAACTGGCTGGGGAGCTGTTTTTT. Translated: CASSQLAGELFF. The V call is TRBV3-1, the J call TRBJ2-2; D not resolved. The germline V and J ends were trimmed by 2 bases and 8 bases, with 6 bases remaining between them. This CDR3 comprises 12 residues. The germline V gene encodes CDR1 LGHDT and CDR2 YNNKEL (reference sequence).

This clonotype was counted many times. The chain links TRBV20-1 to TRBJ2-1, with D possibly TRBD1 on 5 matching bases. V lost 6 bases and J 5 bases, leaving 17 bases between the germline ends. The CDR3 is made up of 14 amino acids. Germline-derived CDR1 and CDR2 are DFQATT and SNEGSKA (reference sequence). CDR3 sequence reads: CSARLGATNNEQFF. CDR3 coding DNA: TGCAGTGCCCGCCTAGGGGCTACCAACAATGAGCAGTTCTTC.

Points on this clonotype: Given a much more abundant clone one base away, this may be a read error. V is TRBV5-1 and J is TRBJ2-7; tentative D call: TRBD1 (7 bases). Germline lookup yields CDR1 SGHRS and CDR2 YFSETQ. The CDR3 has 14 amino acids. This chain's CDR3 is CASRTGDSSYKQYF. The CDR3 DNA follows: TGCGCCAGCAGGACGGGGGACAGCTCCTACAAGCAGTACTTC.

The chain carries TRBV10-1 and TRBJ2-1; tentatively, D is TRBD1 (6 bases). The CDR3 has 15 amino acids. Trimming left V 6 bases short and J 12 bases short, with 24 bases between. In germline, CDR1 is WNHNN, CDR2 SYGVQD (reference sequence). CDR3 sequence: CASSSRQASTDTQFF. CDR3 DNA: TGCGCCAGCAGCTCCCGACAGGCAAGCACAGATACGCAGTTCTTC.

This clonotype was picked up many times. V usage is TRBV12-3 or TRBV12-4 and J usage is TRBJ1-1; D is possibly TRBD1 (6 bases). The CDR3 extends over 16 amino acids. V lost 1 base and J lost 4, with 16 bases in between. This CDR3 reads CASSLGGAGVGTEAFF. The CDR3 nucleotides read TGTGCCAGCAGTTTAGGGGGAGCAGGGGTGGGCACTGAAGCTTTCTTT.

Many counts were recorded for this clonotype. The rearrangement uses TRBV12-3 or TRBV12-4 and TRBJ1-6; 9 bases are a match to TRBD1. The CDR3 is made up of 15 amino acids. V dropped 3 bases and J dropped 7; count of bases not matched to a gene: 4. DNA for the CDR3: TGTGCCAGCAGTTTTGACAGGGGGAAAAATTCACCCCTCCACTTT. Amino acids: CASSFDRGKNSPLHF.

This clonotype was counted ten times or more. The CDR3 reads CSARASEYNEQFF. CDR3 sequence (DNA): TGCAGTGCTAGGGCTAGCGAATACAATGAGCAGTTCTTC. The genes are TRBV20-1 and TRBJ2-1; D is possibly TRBD2 (6 bases). Per the germline V gene, CDR1 is DFQATT and CDR2 is SNEGSKA (reference sequence). The CDR3 covers 13 residues. The V gene lost 3 bases and the J gene lost 4 bases, with 10 bases spanning the gap.

This clonotype has a single count. The V call is TRBV5-1, the J call TRBJ2-3, with no clear D. Trimming took 0 bases from V and 0 from J, leaving 11 bases between them. Germline CDR1 reads SGHRS; CDR2 reads YFSETQ. CDR3 length: 16 residues. CDR3 DNA sequence: TGCGCCAGCAGCTTGGAGACTCCCCGAAGCACAGATACGCAGTATTTT. This sequence encodes CASSLETPRSTDTQYF. Drawing the rest from reference TRBV5-1 and TRBJ2-3, the complete variable domain is KAGVTQTPRYLIKTRGQQVTLSCSPISGHRSVSWYQQTPGQGLQFLFEYFSETQRNKGNFPGRFSGRQFSNSRSEMNVSTLELGDSALYLCASSLETPRSTDTQYFGPGTRLTVL.

This clonotype was seen repeatedly, ten times or more. The rearrangement joins TRBV12-3 or TRBV12-4 to TRBJ2-1; TRBD1 is a possible D gene (5 bases). Trimming removed 6 bases from V and 12 bases from J, with 18 bases in between. The CDR3 sequence is 13 residues long. CDR3 residues: CASRLRQHFGQFF. For the CDR3, the DNA is TGTGCCAGCAGGTTACGACAGCATTTTGGGCAGTTCTTC.

The chain combines TRBV15 with TRBJ2-7; a weak D match, TRBD1 (5 bases). The V and J ends lost 1 base and 1 base respectively, with 14 bases between them. CDR3 length: 16 amino acids. CDR1 and CDR2 (germline): LNHNV, YYDKDF (reference sequence). The CDR3 nucleotides are TGTGCCACCAGCAGAGTAGCAGGGTCCTTTTCCTACGAGCAGTACTTC. Translating it yields CATSRVAGSFSYEQYF.

The rearrangement links TRBV7-9 to TRBJ2-7; TRBD1 aligns across 8 bases. Trimming removed 6 bases from V and 10 bases from J; junction bases left unmatched: 8. Germline CDR1 SEHNR, CDR2 FQNEAQ (reference sequence). The CDR3 spans 12 residues. The chain's CDR3 is CASRAGQGLQYF. For the CDR3, the DNA is TGTGCCAGCAGGGCCGGACAGGGCCTTCAGTACTTC.

This clonotype was counted many times. The junction departs from germline at one end; a sequencing error may be responsible. The chain couples TRBV20-1 to TRBJ2-7; TRBD1 aligns across 8 bases. Germline V gives CDR1 DFQATT, CDR2 SNEGSKA (reference sequence). The CDR3 is 14 residues long. CDR3 region: CSARARTGLHEQYF. CDR3 DNA sequence: TGCAGTGCCAGAGCCCGGACAGGGCTCCACGAGCAGTACTTC.

This clonotype was picked up a small number of times. At one end, the junction sequence differs from germline, possibly due to a read error. This chain connects TRBV12-3 or TRBV12-4 to TRBJ2-5; tentative D call: TRBD1 (6 bases). With the DNA end fitting TRBJ2-7 better, the J assignment may be wrong. The CDR3 spans 13 residues. CDR3 residues: CACSRDKWYEQYF. CDR3 sequence (DNA): TGTGCCTGCAGCAGGGACAAATGGTACGAGCAGTACTTC.

The chain carries TRBV5-1 and TRBJ1-2; 8 bases fit TRBD1. The junction had 16 bases not matched to a gene; V was cut back by 4 bases and J by 5 bases. This CDR3 spans 17 amino acids. Germline V CDR1 and CDR2: SGHRS, YFSETQ. Written as DNA, the CDR3 is TGCGCCAGCAGCCCCGGGACAGGAAATCCCGGGAGGTATGGCTACACCTTC. Amino acids: CASSPGTGNPGRYGYTF.

This chain connects TRBV7-2 to TRBJ2-7; D gene uncertain. The CDR3 sequence is 11 residues long. V shed 5 bases and J shed 4 bases, with 6 bases lying between them. Germline V gives CDR1 SGHTA, CDR2 FQGNSA. The DNA of the CDR3 is TGTGCCAGCAGCAATAAATACGAGCAGTACTTC. It specifies CASSNKYEQYF.

The chain is built from TRBV20-1 and TRBJ2-1, with a tentative D call TRBD2 (6 bases). This CDR3 is built from 12 residues. V shed 6 bases and J shed 7 bases, with 13 bases lying between them. CDR1 is DFQATT and CDR2 is SNEGSKA in the germline V gene (reference sequence). The CDR3 sequence is CSASGVRNEQFF. The CDR3, as DNA: TGCAGTGCCTCGGGGGTCAGGAATGAGCAGTTCTTC.

In the case of this clonotype: This may stem from a read error, because a much larger clone lies one nucleotide away. This chain joins TRBV29-1 and TRBJ2-1, with D possibly being TRBD1 (5 bases). This CDR3 has 12 amino acids. Per the germline V gene, CDR1 is SQVTM and CDR2 is ANQGSEA. The CDR3 nucleotides are TGCAGCGTAGGGGTGCGTTACAGTGAGCAGTTCTTC. It encodes CSVGVRYSEQFF.

The chain uses TRBV25-1 and TRBJ2-3; 7 nucleotides line up with TRBD2. Looked up from germline, CDR1 is MGHDK and CDR2 is SYGVNS. The CDR3 loop spans 18 amino acids. V dropped 3 bases and J dropped 0; count of bases not matched to a gene: 12. CDR3 bases: TGTGCCAGCAGTGACGACCTGGGGGGGACCTCTAGCACAGATACGCAGTATTTT. It codes for CASSDDLGGTSSTDTQYF.